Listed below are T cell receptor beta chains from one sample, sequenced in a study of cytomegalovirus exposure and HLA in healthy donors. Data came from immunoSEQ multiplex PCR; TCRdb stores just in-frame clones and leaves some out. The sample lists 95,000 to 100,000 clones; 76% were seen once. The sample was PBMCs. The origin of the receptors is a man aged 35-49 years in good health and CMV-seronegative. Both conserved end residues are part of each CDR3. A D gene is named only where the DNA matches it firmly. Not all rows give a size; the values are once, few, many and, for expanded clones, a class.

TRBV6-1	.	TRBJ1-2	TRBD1	TGTGCCAGCCACTCGACAGGGCGGGGAGGCTACACCTTC	CASHSTGRGGYTF
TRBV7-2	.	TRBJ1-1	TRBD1	TGTGCCAGCAGCTCACAGGGGGCATACACTGAAGCTTTCTTT	CASSSQGAYTEAFF
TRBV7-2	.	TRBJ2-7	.	TGTGCCAGCAGCCACCTAGGGGTTAGCTCCTACGAGCAGTACTTC	CASSHLGVSSYEQYF
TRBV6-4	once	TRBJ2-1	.	TGTGCCAGCAGTGACGGGGGGTCCTACAATGAGCAGTTCTTC	CASSDGGSYNEQFF
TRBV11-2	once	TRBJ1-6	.	TGTGCCAGCAGCCCCGTAAATTCACCCCTCCACTTT	CASSPVNSPLHF
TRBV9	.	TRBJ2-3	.	TGTGCCAGCAGCGTAAACTCCCCAGATACGCAGTATTTT	CASSVNSPDTQYF
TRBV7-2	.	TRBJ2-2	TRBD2	TGTGCCAGCAGCCGGGGATCCGGGACTAGCTGGGCCGGGGAGCTGTTTTTT	CASSRGSGTSWAGELFF
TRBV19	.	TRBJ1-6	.	TGTGCCAGTAGTCATCAGGGAAGGAAGAGTTCACCCCTCCACTTT	CASSHQGRKSSPLHF
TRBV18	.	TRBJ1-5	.	TGTGCCAGCTCGCTGACAGTCGGCAATCAGCCCCAGCATTTT	CASSLTVGNQPQHF
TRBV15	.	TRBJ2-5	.	TGTGCCACCAGCAGAGATCTTAGAGAGACCCAGTACTTC	CATSRDLRETQYF
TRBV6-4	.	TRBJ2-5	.	TGTGCCAGCAGCTCAGGGGCGGGGGAAGAGACCCAGTACTTC	CASSSGAGEETQYF
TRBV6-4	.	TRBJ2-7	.	TGTGCCAACCGCACGGGTCCTCCTTTC	CANRTGPPF
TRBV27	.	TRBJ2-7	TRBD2	TGTGCCAGCAGTTTATCGGCGGGAGCCCCGGTTCTGAGCTACGAGCAGTACTTC	CASSLSAGAPVLSYEQYF
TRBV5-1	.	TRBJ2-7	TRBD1	TGCGCCAGCAGCTTGACCGGGACAGGGTCCCACGAGCAGTACTTC	CASSLTGTGSHEQYF
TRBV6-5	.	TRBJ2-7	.	TGTGCCAGCAGTCAGGACTACGAGCAGTACTTC	CASSQDYEQYF
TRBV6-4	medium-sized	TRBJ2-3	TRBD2	TGTGCCAGCAGTGACGTCGCGGGGGGTAGCACAGATACGCAGTATTTT	CASSDVAGGSTDTQYF
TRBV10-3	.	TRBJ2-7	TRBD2	TGTGCCATCCGCCCAGCGGGGTCCTACGAGCAGTACTTC	CAIRPAGSYEQYF
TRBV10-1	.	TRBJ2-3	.	TGCGCCAGCACCGAGGGTACGGGTCGCACAGATACGCAGTATTTT	CASTEGTGRTDTQYF